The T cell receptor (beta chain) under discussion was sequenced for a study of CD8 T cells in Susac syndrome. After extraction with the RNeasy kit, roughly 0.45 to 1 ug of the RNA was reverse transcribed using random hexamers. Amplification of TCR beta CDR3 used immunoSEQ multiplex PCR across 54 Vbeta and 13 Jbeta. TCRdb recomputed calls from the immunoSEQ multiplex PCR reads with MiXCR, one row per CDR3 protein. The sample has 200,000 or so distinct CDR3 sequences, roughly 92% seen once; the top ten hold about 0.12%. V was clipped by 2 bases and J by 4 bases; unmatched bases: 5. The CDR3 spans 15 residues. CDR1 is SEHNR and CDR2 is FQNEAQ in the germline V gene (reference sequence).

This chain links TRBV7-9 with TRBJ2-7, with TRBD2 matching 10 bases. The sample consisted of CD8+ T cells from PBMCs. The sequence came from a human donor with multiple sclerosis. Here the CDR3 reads CASSLITSGTYEQYF. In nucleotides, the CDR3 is TGTGCCAGCAGCTTAATAACTAGCGGGACATACGAGCAGTACTTC.